One sample yielded the 29 T cell receptor beta chains listed below, sequenced in a study of Ad26.COV2.S vaccination and SARS-CoV-2 variants. Measured with immunoSEQ multiplex PCR; TCRdb has only the in-frame clones, and not every one. Of roughly 420,000 clones listed, 80% to 90% are singletons. Documented treatment: roughly 18 received Ad26.COV2.S at low or high dose, single or two shots; 5 received placebo; per-sample allocation not given. Day 63 following the first vaccine or placebo injection was when the samples were taken. Sequenced here: peripheral blood, sampled in a trial of Ad26.COV2.S vaccine versus placebo. The receptors stem from a person between 18 and 65 years old who received the Ad26.COV2.S COVID-19 vaccine or a placebo.

The rearrangement links TRBV6-7 to TRBJ2-7; a weak D match, TRBD2 (7 bases). TRBV6-7 is identified as an open reading frame with a role that is uncertain. V dropped 6 bases and J dropped 0 bases, with 21 bases sitting between them. CDR3 length: 17 amino acids. Here the CDR3 reads CASSGTRARGPSYEQYV. CDR3 DNA: TGTGCCAGCAGCGGAACCAGGGCGCGGGGGCCCTCCTACGAGCAGTACGTC.

The rearrangement joins TRBV5-1 to TRBJ2-7; tentatively, D is TRBD1 or TRBD2 (5 bases each). The ends were cut back, 0 bases at V and 6 bases at J, with 16 bases in the middle. CDR3 length equals 15 residues. From germline, CDR1 is SGHRS and CDR2 YFSETQ. CDR3 coding DNA: TGCGCCAGCAGCTTGGGGATCGGGGCCCCGGGCGAGCAGTACTTC. It is translated as CASSLGIGAPGEQYF.

This clone was detected many times. The rearrangement links TRBV6-2 or TRBV6-3 to TRBJ2-1; 16 bases map to TRBD2. Per the germline V gene, CDR1 is MNHEY and CDR2 is SVGEGT. CDR3 length: 21 amino acids. V lost 2 bases to trimming and J lost 2 bases; unmatched junction nucleotides: 12. CDR3 sequence reads: CASSYQRLGLAGGRAYNEQFF. The CDR3 DNA reads as TGTGCCAGCAGTTACCAGCGCCTGGGACTAGCGGGAGGGCGAGCCTACAATGAGCAGTTCTTC.

V gene TRBV2 combines with J gene TRBJ1-1; D perhaps matches TRBD1 (5 bases). V was pared by 10 bases and J by 4 bases, with 16 bases between. CDR1 is SNHLY, CDR2 FYNNEI, per germline. The CDR3 length is 13 residues. This chain's CDR3 is CANLRAGGTEAFF. Here the CDR3 DNA reads TGTGCCAACCTCAGGGCCGGAGGCACTGAAGCTTTCTTT.

The V call is TRBV20-1, the J call TRBJ2-5; 15 positions match TRBD2. V gave up 3 bases and J gave up 6 bases; unmatched junction bases: 5. Germline CDR1 is DFQATT and CDR2 is SNEGSKA (reference sequence). This CDR3 region has 15 residues. DNA of the CDR3: TGCAGTGCTAGTTTTGGGACTAGCGGGAGGAAGACCCAGTACTTC. Translating gives CSASFGTSGRKTQYF.

This clone was counted once. This chain uses TRBV7-2 with TRBJ2-2; either TRBD1 or TRBD2 may fit D (5 bases each). The germline V gene encodes CDR1 SGHTA and CDR2 FQGNSA. CDR3 length equals 14 residues. V shed 5 bases and J shed 7 bases, with 14 bases lying between them. CDR3 sequence reads: CASSPQGAGGELFF. The CDR3 DNA follows: TGTGCCAGCAGCCCGCAAGGGGCGGGCGGGGAGCTGTTTTTT.

The rearrangement uses TRBV2 and TRBJ1-4; D call uncertain. This CDR3 has 14 residues. Germline CDR1 SNHLY, CDR2 FYNNEI. Trimming pared 7 bases from V and 7 bases from J, leaving 16 bases between. The CDR3: CASNGRRVGEKLFF. DNA for the CDR3: TGTGCCAGCAACGGTAGGAGGGTCGGTGAAAAACTGTTTTTT.

A remark on this clone: The same CDR3 can be traced to other DNA sequences in this sample. The chain joins TRBV18 to TRBJ1-5; D might be TRBD1 (5 bases). Trimming left V 3 bases short and J 4 bases short, with 7 bases between. The CDR3 loop spans 13 amino acids. Germline CDR1 and CDR2: KGHSH and LQKENI. CDR3 sequence reads: CASSPDSNQPQHF. CDR3 DNA sequence: TGTGCCAGCTCACCCGACAGTAATCAGCCCCAGCATTTT. The entire variable domain, with the rest obtained from reference TRBV18 and TRBJ1-5, is as follows: NAGVMQNPRHLVRRRGQEARLRCSPMKGHSHVYWYRQLPEEGLKFMVYLQKENIIDESGMPKERFSAEFPKEGPSILRIQQVVRGDSAAYFCASSPDSNQPQHFGDGTRLSIL.

This chain joins TRBV5-1 and TRBJ2-1; D is unresolved. Germline CDR1 SGHRS, CDR2 YFSETQ. V was cut by 5 bases and J by 0 bases, with 9 bases left in between. The CDR3 contains 14 residues. CDR3 sequence reads: CASSLLSSYNEQFF. CDR3 DNA: TGCGCCAGCAGTCTTCTCAGCTCCTACAATGAGCAGTTCTTC.

This chain connects TRBV19 to TRBJ2-5; 9 bases align to TRBD1. CDR1 and CDR2 (germline): LNHDA, SQIVND (reference sequence). V lost 5 bases to trimming and J lost 1 base; unmatched junction nucleotides: 8. This CDR3 spans 16 amino acids. Here the CDR3 reads CASSPGDRGGQETQYF. The CDR3 DNA is TGTGCCAGTAGTCCAGGAGACAGGGGGGGCCAAGAGACCCAGTACTTC.

J is TRBJ1-4 and V is TRBV19; TRBD1 matches 7 bases. With V trimmed by 4 bases and J by 14 bases, 13 bases remained unmatched. The CDR3 runs to 14 residues. CDR1 and CDR2 from the germline V gene are LNHDA and SQIVND (reference sequence). CDR3 loop: CASSTRDRSEGLFF. In nucleotides, the CDR3 is TGTGCCAGTAGTACCCGGGACAGATCGGAAGGGCTGTTTTTT.

In the case of this clone: A junction boundary mismatches the germline segment, possibly from a read error. The V gene is TRBV15, the J gene TRBJ1-4, with D unclear. CDR1 and CDR2 (germline): LNHNV, YYDKDF (reference sequence). This CDR3 has 16 residues. The CDR3 region is CATSRGVSTTNEKLFF. The CDR3 DNA is TGCGCCACCAGCAGAGGTGTTAGTACAACTAATGAAAAACTGTTTTTT.

This chain connects TRBV6-2 or TRBV6-3 to TRBJ1-5, with 8 bases fitting TRBD1. The CDR3 runs 19 residues. V was pared by 0 bases and J by 5 bases, with 15 bases of the junction left unmatched. The germline gives CDR1 MNHEY, CDR2 SVGEGT. CDR3 in amino acids: CASSYSIESASTGDQPQHF. CDR3 in DNA: TGTGCCAGCAGTTACTCGATCGAGTCGGCGTCGACAGGGGATCAGCCCCAGCATTTT.

The chain recombines TRBV18 with TRBJ1-5, with TRBD1 matching over 7 bases. The V and J ends lost 6 bases and 3 bases, in that order; junction bases with no gene match: 8. From germline, CDR1 is KGHSH and CDR2 LQKENI. The CDR3 is 15 residues long. The CDR3 is CASSKTGYSNQPQHF. The CDR3 nucleotides are TGTGCCAGCTCGAAGACAGGGTATTCCAATCAGCCCCAGCATTTT.

This chain connects TRBV19 to TRBJ2-1; D gene uncertain. The CDR3 runs to 15 residues. Trimming cost V 2 bases and J 0 bases, with 8 bases left between them. CDR1 is LNHDA and CDR2 is SQIVND in the germline V gene (reference sequence). The CDR3 reads CASSISTSSYNEQFF. In DNA form, the CDR3 reads TGTGCCAGTAGTATATCAACGAGCTCCTACAATGAGCAGTTCTTC.

This clone occurred once. The V and J genes are TRBV6-5 and TRBJ1-1, with 9 bases fitting TRBD1. The germline V gene has CDR1 MNHEY and CDR2 SVGAGI. Losses at the gene ends were 4 bases for V and 5 bases for J; bases not matched to a gene: 8. This CDR3 spans 15 amino acids. CDR3 protein: CASSFHRGQRTEAFF. In DNA, the CDR3 is TGTGCCAGCAGTTTCCACAGGGGGCAGCGGACTGAAGCTTTCTTT.

This clone was detected only a few times. This chain uses TRBV5-5 with TRBJ2-1; D is uncertain. Per germline, CDR1 SGHKS and CDR2 YYEKEE (reference sequence). This CDR3 has 15 residues. V lost 1 base and J lost 2, with 10 bases in between. CDR3: CASSLRQGPYNEQFF. CDR3 sequence (DNA): TGTGCCAGCAGCTTGAGACAAGGACCCTACAATGAGCAGTTCTTC.

The chain has TRBV7-2 and TRBJ1-6; no clear D. This CDR3 spans 13 amino acids. With 1 base removed from V and 7 bases from J, the gap between germline ends came to 5 bases. Germline V gene sequence: CDR1 SGHTA, CDR2 FQGNSA. The CDR3 reads CASSLERNSPLHF. The CDR3 DNA sequence: TGTGCCAGCAGCTTAGAACGGAATTCACCCCTCCACTTT. Full variable domain (remainder filled in from reference TRBV7-2 and TRBJ1-6): GAGVSQSPSNKVTEKGKDVELRCDPISGHTALYWYRQSLGQGLEFLIYFQGNSAPDKSGLPSDRFSAERTGGSVSTLTIQRTQQEDSAVYLCASSLERNSPLHFGNGTRLTVT.

The chain carries TRBV21-1 and TRBJ2-5; the table calls TRBD1, which could not be checked here. TRBV21-1 is a recognized pseudogene. The CDR3 extends over 16 amino acids. CDR3: CASSKIRGTDTGTQYF. The CDR3 DNA reads as TGTGCCAGCAGCAAAATCCGAGGGACAGATACTGGGACCCAGTACTTC.

This clone was counted between two and nine times. The chain is built from TRBV30 and TRBJ1-5, with a weak D call TRBD1 (5 bases). Germline CDR1 is GTSNPN and CDR2 is SVGIG (reference sequence). CDR3 length: 14 amino acids. Between the trimmed V and J ends, which lost 6 bases and 0 bases, there was a span of 12 bases. The CDR3 protein is CACKSRVSNQPQHF. The CDR3 nucleotides read TGTGCCTGCAAATCCAGGGTTAGCAATCAGCCCCAGCATTTT.

The V gene is TRBV15, the J gene TRBJ1-5; D may be TRBD1 (5 bases). The CDR3 is 14 amino acids. Germline CDR1 and CDR2: LNHNV and YYDKDF (reference sequence). Trimming shortened V by 0 bases and J by 7 bases, and 10 bases separated the two germline ends. The CDR3 spells CATSRDTTEQPQHF. In DNA form, the CDR3 reads TGTGCCACCAGCAGAGACACGACAGAACAGCCCCAGCATTTT.

V gene TRBV5-8 combines with J gene TRBJ2-7, with D possibly matching TRBD2 (5 bases). CDR1 and CDR2 (germline): SGHTS, YDEGEE. The CDR3 runs 16 residues. Trimming removed 2 bases from V and 1 base from J, with 16 bases in between. The CDR3 spells CASSFPGIRGSYEQYF. DNA for the CDR3: TGTGCCAGCAGCTTCCCGGGGATCAGAGGATCCTACGAGCAGTACTTC. Looking up the rest from reference TRBV5-8 and TRBJ2-7 gives the full variable domain: EAGVTQSPTHLIKTRGQQATLRCSPISGHTSVYWYQQALGLGLQFLLWYDEGEERNRGNFPPRFSGRQFPNYSSELNVNALELEDSALYLCASSFPGIRGSYEQYFGPGTRLTVT.

The chain recombines TRBV7-3 with TRBJ2-2; D is uncertain. V was trimmed by 5 bases and J by 6 bases, leaving 16 bases between them. This CDR3 has 15 residues. Germline CDR1 and CDR2: SGHTA and FQGTGA. CDR3 coding DNA: TGTGCCAGCAGCCCGTTCCAGACGCCGTCCGGGGAGCTGTTTTTT. Its protein product is CASSPFQTPSGELFF.

The chain recombines TRBV5-1 with TRBJ2-1, with 12 bases that match TRBD2. This CDR3 is 17 amino acids long. CDR1 and CDR2 from the germline V gene are SGHRS and YFSETQ. V lost 4 bases to trimming and J lost 1 base; unmatched junction nucleotides: 6. CDR3 protein: CASSGGLAGWSYNEQFF. The CDR3 DNA reads TGCGCCAGCAGCGGGGGACTAGCGGGTTGGTCCTACAATGAGCAGTTCTTC.

This chain joins TRBV18 and TRBJ2-7; D is perhaps TRBD1 (5 bases). The V end was cut by 4 bases, the J end by 3 bases, with 10 bases between. This CDR3 comprises 13 residues. Germline V gene lookup returns CDR1 KGHSH and CDR2 LQKENI. CDR3 in amino acids: CASSQQGFYEQYF. DNA of the CDR3: TGTGCCAGCTCACAGCAGGGTTTCTACGAGCAGTACTTC.

The rearrangement links TRBV28 to TRBJ1-2; D remains ambiguous. The CDR3 sequence is 9 residues long. V shed 8 bases and J shed 5 bases, with 3 bases lying between them. Germline loops: CDR1 MDHEN, CDR2 SYDVKM. CDR3 protein: CASGYGYTF. The CDR3 coding sequence is TGTGCCAGCGGATATGGCTACACCTTC.

The chain joins TRBV28 to TRBJ2-5; 12 nucleotides agree with TRBD1. Germline assignment: CDR1 MDHEN and CDR2 SYDVKM. The CDR3 runs 17 residues. Trimming took 4 bases from V and 1 from J; bases not matched to a gene: 7. This chain's CDR3 is CASSSPGTGGPQETQYF. CDR3 in DNA: TGTGCCAGCAGTTCCCCAGGGACAGGGGGCCCCCAAGAGACCCAGTACTTC. The complete variable domain, with remaining parts taken from reference TRBV28 and TRBJ2-5, reads DVKVTQSSRYLVKRTGEKVFLECVQDMDHENMFWYRQDPGLGLRLIYFSYDVKMKEKGDIPEGYSVSREKKERFSLILESASTNQTSMYLCASSSPGTGGPQETQYFGPGTRLLVL.

The CDR3 loop reads CASSFGLGNEKLFF. The CDR3 DNA is TGCGCCAGCAGCTTCGGGCTGGGAAATGAAAAACTGTTTTTT. This chain joins TRBV5-1 and TRBJ1-4; no clear D gene. The CDR3 is made up of 14 amino acids. Germline lookup yields CDR1 SGHRS and CDR2 YFSETQ. V shed 2 bases and J shed 5 bases, with 10 bases lying between them.

V gene TRBV3-1 (or the pseudogene TRBV3-2) combines with J gene TRBJ1-6; D is unclear. The CDR3 has 19 residues. Germline CDR1 LGHDT, CDR2 YNNKEL (reference sequence). V was clipped by 0 bases and J by 0 bases, with 15 bases between them. CDR3 in amino acids: CASSQEGGYASSYNSPLHF. In DNA, the CDR3 is TGTGCCAGCAGCCAAGAGGGTGGGTACGCTAGCTCCTATAATTCACCCCTCCACTTT.